These 21 T cell receptor beta chains were all obtained from the same sample, sequenced in a study of T cell repertoires in cytomegalovirus infection. TCRdb reprocessed the reads via MiXCR and lists one record per CDR3 protein. Among about 140,000 distinct CDR3 sequences, roughly 6% were seen once, and the ten largest hold about 20%. The specimen sequenced was PBMCs. Source of these receptors: a human donor in good health (CMV status not recorded). Some clones in this sample may be carry-over from other donors' samples.

This clonotype was seen a handful of times. The CDR3 spells CASRASGGAVEQFF. CDR3 nucleotide sequence: TGTGCCAGCAGGGCTAGCGGGGGGGCGGTTGAGCAGTTCTTC. The rearrangement uses TRBV2 and TRBJ2-1; TRBD2 matches at 12 bases. V dropped 6 bases and J dropped 9; count of bases not matched to a gene: 6. Germline V CDR1 and CDR2: SNHLY, FYNNEI. This CDR3 is 14 amino acids long.

This clonotype was seen more than once but under ten times. The chain joins TRBV28 to TRBJ1-2, with unresolved D. The CDR3 extends over 13 amino acids. Trimming pared 10 bases from V and 4 bases from J, leaving 16 bases between. Germline V gene sequence: CDR1 MDHEN, CDR2 SYDVKM. In DNA form, the CDR3 reads TGTGCCACCACGGTTGGACTGGGCTATGGCTACACCTTC. Residues: CATTVGLGYGYTF.

The chain has TRBV29-1 and TRBJ1-3, with TRBD1 as a possible D gene (5 bases). V lost 7 bases to trimming and J lost 4 bases, with 11 bases between them. Germline CDR1 reads SQVTM; CDR2 reads ANQGSEA. This CDR3 spans 12 amino acids. CDR3 sequence reads: CSADIGGNTIYF. For the CDR3, the DNA is TGCAGCGCGGACATCGGAGGAAACACCATATATTTT.

There are many counts of this clonotype. V and J are TRBV7-2 and TRBJ1-2; the D is unclear. The CDR3 has 14 residues. The ends were cut back, 5 bases at V and 3 bases at J, with 13 bases in the middle. Germline V CDR1 and CDR2: SGHTA, FQGNSA. CDR3 in DNA: TGTGCCAGCAGCACCGGGCCCCGGGACTATGGCTACACCTTC. Its translation is CASSTGPRDYGYTF.

This clonotype was observed many times. The V call is TRBV6-6, the J call TRBJ1-5; possibly TRBD1 for D (6 bases). The CDR3 has 17 amino acids. CDR1 and CDR2 (germline): MNHNY, SVGAGI (reference sequence). V was cut by 5 bases and J by 4 bases, with 21 bases left in between. CDR3 in DNA: TGTGCCAGCAGTCAGAACCAGCAGGGGTTTAGGAATCAGCCCCAGCATTTT. This translates into CASSQNQQGFRNQPQHF.

This clonotype showed up just a few times. This rearrangement joins TRBV12-3 or TRBV12-4 to TRBJ2-7; D may be TRBD2 (7 bases). The CDR3 is 21 amino acids. V was pared by 1 base and J by 5 bases, with 33 bases between. The CDR3 sequence is CASSLGGWGGGTGTLTHEQYF. In DNA, the CDR3 is TGTGCCAGCAGTTTAGGGGGTTGGGGCGGGGGCACCGGGACCCTCACACACGAGCAGTACTTC.

The chain couples TRBV12-3 or TRBV12-4 to TRBJ2-3; the D gene is possibly TRBD2 (6 bases). This CDR3 region has 14 residues. V lost 1 base and J 8 bases, leaving 13 bases between the germline ends. The CDR3 spells CASSLGQPGGTQYF. CDR3 in DNA: TGTGCCAGCAGTTTAGGGCAGCCCGGGGGTACGCAGTATTTT.

This clonotype was counted ten times or more. This sequence joins TRBV6-6 and TRBJ1-2; 7 nucleotides match TRBD1. Germline-derived CDR1 and CDR2 are MNHNY and SVGAGI (reference sequence). Losses at the gene ends were 6 bases for V and 8 bases for J; bases not matched to a gene: 6. The CDR3 is 12 amino acids. The CDR3 nucleotides are TGTGCCAGCAGGACAGGGCTCGCGGGCTACACCTTC. As protein: CASRTGLAGYTF.

Ten or more counts support this clonotype. J is TRBJ2-5 and V is TRBV7-2, with 9 bases fitting TRBD1. The V gene's germline CDR1 is SGHTA and CDR2 FQGNSA. The length of the CDR3 is 15 residues. V was clipped by 5 bases and J by 2 bases; unmatched bases: 6. The CDR3 loop is CASSIGTGRQETQYF. Here the CDR3 DNA reads TGTGCCAGCAGCATCGGGACAGGGAGACAAGAGACCCAGTACTTC.

This clonotype showed up many times. The chain employs TRBV10-3 and TRBJ1-5, with 10 positions matching TRBD1. This CDR3 spans 14 amino acids. With 3 bases clipped from V and 6 bases from J, the junction kept 2 bases outside the gene matches. The V gene's germline CDR1 is ENHRY and CDR2 SYGVKD. The CDR3 protein is CAISEDRGLQPQHF. Here the CDR3 DNA reads TGTGCCATCAGTGAAGACAGGGGGCTTCAGCCCCAGCATTTT.

This clonotype was picked up many times. This rearrangement joins TRBV6-1 to TRBJ2-7, with TRBD1 matching over 11 bases. CDR1 is MNHNS, CDR2 SASEGT, per germline. The CDR3 is 13 residues long. Germline trimming cut 10 bases from V and 7 bases from J; bases unmatched to any gene: 9. DNA of the CDR3: TGTGCCATCGCAAGGACAGGGGGCGGAGAGCAGTACTTC. As protein: CAIARTGGGEQYF.

This clonotype was picked up many times. The V gene is TRBV7-8, the J gene TRBJ2-3, with 9 bases identical to TRBD2. Trimming cost V 2 bases and J 0 bases; bases outside gene matches: 9. The CDR3 sequence is 18 residues long. The germline V gene encodes CDR1 SGHVS and CDR2 FQNEAQ. The CDR3 reads CASSLLVLAGPSTDTQYF. The DNA of the CDR3 is TGTGCCAGCAGCTTACTGGTGCTAGCGGGACCAAGCACAGATACGCAGTATTTT. Looking up the rest from reference TRBV7-8 and TRBJ2-3 gives the full variable domain: GAGVSQSPRYKVAKRGQDVALRCDPISGHVSLFWYQQALGQGPEFLTYFQNEAQLDKSGLPSDRFFAERPEGSVSTLKIQRTQQEDSAVYLCASSLLVLAGPSTDTQYFGPGTRLTVL.

This chain uses TRBV7-3 with TRBJ2-1, with 11 bases that match TRBD2. The trim removed 5 bases at V and 5 bases at J, leaving 11 bases unmatched. Germline assignment: CDR1 SGHTA and CDR2 FQGTGA. CDR3 length: 17 residues. The CDR3 reads CASSRRPLAGGDNEQFF. CDR3 DNA sequence: TGTGCCAGCAGCCGGCGTCCATTAGCGGGGGGGGACAATGAGCAGTTCTTC.

Ten or more counts support this clonotype. This chain connects TRBV28 to TRBJ2-7; 11 bases are a match to TRBD2. Per germline, CDR1 MDHEN and CDR2 SYDVKM. J gave up 4 bases and V 10 bases, and 6 bases lay outside the gene matches. This CDR3 is built from 13 residues. In DNA form, the CDR3 reads TGTGCCACCTATAGCGGGGGGGCATACGAGCAGTACTTC. Translating it yields CATYSGGAYEQYF.

This clonotype was counted between two and nine times. Given a much more abundant clone one base away, this may be a read error. CDR3 sequence: CASSQQGHEQYF. Written as DNA, the CDR3 is TGTGCCAGCAGTCAACAGGGCCACGAGCAGTACTTC. The chain recombines TRBV12-3 or TRBV12-4 with TRBJ2-7, with D perhaps TRBD1 (6 bases). This CDR3 has 12 amino acids. Trimming took 5 bases from V and 5 from J, leaving 10 bases between them.

This clonotype was detected a few times. The chain combines TRBV2 with TRBJ1-2; 9 nucleotides agree with TRBD1. This CDR3 comprises 14 residues. Trimming took 5 bases from V and 2 from J; bases not matched to a gene: 3. CDR1 is SNHLY, CDR2 FYNNEI, per germline. The CDR3 DNA is TGTGCCAGCAGTACAGGGGGCGAAAACTATGGCTACACCTTC. Amino acid sequence: CASSTGGENYGYTF.

The chain has TRBV14 and TRBJ1-2; possible D gene TRBD1, 5 bases. CDR3 size: 14 residues. V lost 1 base to trimming and J lost 10 bases, with 16 bases between them. The germline CDR1 and CDR2 sequences are SGHDN and FVKESK. CDR3 sequence (DNA): TGTGCCAGCAGCCAAGGCGGTGGCCTGACAGACTACACCTTC. Amino acid sequence: CASSQGGGLTDYTF.

This clonotype was counted many times. This chain connects TRBV4-2 to TRBJ2-5, with TRBD2 identical over 7 bases. The CDR3 has 22 residues. Trimming at V came to 0 bases and at J to 6 bases, leaving 28 bases not matched to a gene. Germline-derived CDR1 and CDR2 are LGHNA and YNFKEQ. In nucleotides, the CDR3 is TGTGCCAGCAGCCAAGAATGGGGGGGACCAACCACTGTGCGCAAGGTGGATAAGACCCAGTACTTC. Translation gives CASSQEWGGPTTVRKVDKTQYF.

This clonotype occurred many times. Germline and junction disagree at one end, which may indicate a read error. The V gene is TRBV6-1, the J gene TRBJ2-5; 7 bases are shared with TRBD2. Germline V gene lookup returns CDR1 MNHNS and CDR2 SASEGT. The CDR3 consists of 16 residues. CDR3 amino acids: CASSEAGAGVAETQCF. CDR3 coding DNA: TGTGCCAGCAGTGAAGCGGGCGCGGGGGTCGCGGAGACCCAGTGCTTC.

The chain has TRBV5-1 and TRBJ1-4; 7 bases agree with TRBD1. V shed 0 bases and J 6 bases; nucleotides not matched to a gene: 5. There are 15 residues in the CDR3. Germline CDR1 is SGHRS and CDR2 is YFSETQ. CDR3 DNA sequence: TGCGCCAGCAGCTTGGAGGGGGCGAATTATGAAAAACTGTTTTTT. Residues: CASSLEGANYEKLFF. The full variable domain, rest sourced from reference TRBV5-1 and TRBJ1-4, is KAGVTQTPRYLIKTRGQQVTLSCSPISGHRSVSWYQQTPGQGLQFLFEYFSETQRNKGNFPGRFSGRQFSNSRSEMNVSTLELGDSALYLCASSLEGANYEKLFFGSGTQLSVL.

This clonotype occurred many times. The chain uses TRBV7-6 and TRBJ1-1; 7 bases align to TRBD1. The CDR3 is made up of 15 amino acids. V shed 5 bases, J shed 5 bases, and the junction held 11 bases outside the gene matches. Germline V gives CDR1 SGHVS, CDR2 FNYEAQ. This CDR3 reads CASSPRQGFDTEAFF. The DNA of the CDR3 is TGTGCCAGCAGCCCAAGACAGGGTTTCGATACTGAAGCTTTCTTT.